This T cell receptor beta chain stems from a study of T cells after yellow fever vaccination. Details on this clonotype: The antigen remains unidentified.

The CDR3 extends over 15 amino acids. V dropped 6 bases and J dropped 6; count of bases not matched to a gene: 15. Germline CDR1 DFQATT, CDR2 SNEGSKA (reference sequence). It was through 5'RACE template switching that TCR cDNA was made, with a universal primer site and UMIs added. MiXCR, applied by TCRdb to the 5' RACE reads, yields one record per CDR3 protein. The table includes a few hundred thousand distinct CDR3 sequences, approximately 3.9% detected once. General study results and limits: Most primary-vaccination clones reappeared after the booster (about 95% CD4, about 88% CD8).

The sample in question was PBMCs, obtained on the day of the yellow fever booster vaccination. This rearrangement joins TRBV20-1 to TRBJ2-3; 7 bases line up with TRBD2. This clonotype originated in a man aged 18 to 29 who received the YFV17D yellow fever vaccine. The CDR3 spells CSASRWGGIGDTQYF. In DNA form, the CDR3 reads TGCAGTGCGTCAAGATGGGGGGGAATAGGGGATACGCAGTATTTT.